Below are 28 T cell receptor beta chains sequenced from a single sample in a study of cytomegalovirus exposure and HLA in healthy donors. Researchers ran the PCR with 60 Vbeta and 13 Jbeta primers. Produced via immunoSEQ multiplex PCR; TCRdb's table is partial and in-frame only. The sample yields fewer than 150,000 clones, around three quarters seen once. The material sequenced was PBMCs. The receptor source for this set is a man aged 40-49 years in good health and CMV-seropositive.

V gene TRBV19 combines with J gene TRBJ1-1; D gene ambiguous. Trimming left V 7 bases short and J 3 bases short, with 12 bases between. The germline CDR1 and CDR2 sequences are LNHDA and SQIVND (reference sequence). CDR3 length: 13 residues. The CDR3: CASIGLADTEAFF. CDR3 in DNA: TGTGCCAGTATAGGACTCGCAGACACTGAAGCTTTCTTT.

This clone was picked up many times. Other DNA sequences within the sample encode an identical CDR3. CDR3 sequence reads: CASSLGVYEQYF. The CDR3 DNA follows: TGTGCCAGCAGCTTAGGAGTCTACGAGCAGTACTTC. This rearrangement joins TRBV7-9 to TRBJ2-7; D ambiguous. Trimming took off 1 base at V and 3 bases at J, with 4 bases between the two ends. Germline V lookup: CDR1 SEHNR, CDR2 FQNEAQ (reference sequence). This CDR3 is 12 amino acids long.

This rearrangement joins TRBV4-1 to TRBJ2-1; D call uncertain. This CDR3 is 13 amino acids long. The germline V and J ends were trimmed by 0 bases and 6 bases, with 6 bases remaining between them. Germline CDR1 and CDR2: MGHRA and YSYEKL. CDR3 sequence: CASSQDPGNEQFF. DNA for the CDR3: TGCGCCAGCAGCCAAGATCCGGGCAATGAGCAGTTCTTC.

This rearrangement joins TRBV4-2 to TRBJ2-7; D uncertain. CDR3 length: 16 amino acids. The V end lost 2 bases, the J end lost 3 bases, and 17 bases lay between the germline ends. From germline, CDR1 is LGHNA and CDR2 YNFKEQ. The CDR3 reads CASSQRFGAPDYEQYF. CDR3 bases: TGTGCCAGCAGCCAAAGATTCGGAGCGCCTGACTACGAGCAGTACTTC.

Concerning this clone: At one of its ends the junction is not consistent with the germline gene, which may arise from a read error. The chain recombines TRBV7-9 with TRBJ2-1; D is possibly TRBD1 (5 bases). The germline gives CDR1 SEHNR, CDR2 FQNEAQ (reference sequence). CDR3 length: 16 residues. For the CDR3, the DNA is TGTTCCAGCAGCCTTCTGAGGCCAGGGATCGGGAATGAGCAGTTCTTC. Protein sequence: CSSSLLRPGIGNEQFF.

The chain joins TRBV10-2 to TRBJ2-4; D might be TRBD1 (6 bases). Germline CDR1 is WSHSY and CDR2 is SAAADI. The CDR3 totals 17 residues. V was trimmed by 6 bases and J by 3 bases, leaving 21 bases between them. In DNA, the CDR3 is TGCGCCAGCAGAGTGAAGGACAGTTTAATTGGCAAAAACATTCAGTACTTC. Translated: CASRVKDSLIGKNIQYF.

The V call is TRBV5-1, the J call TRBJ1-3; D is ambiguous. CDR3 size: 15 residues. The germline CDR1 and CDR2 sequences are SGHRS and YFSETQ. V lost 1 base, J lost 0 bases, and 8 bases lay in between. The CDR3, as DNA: TGCGCCAGCAGCTTGCGCGGGGACTCTGGAAACACCATATATTTT. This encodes CASSLRGDSGNTIYF. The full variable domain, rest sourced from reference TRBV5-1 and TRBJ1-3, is KAGVTQTPRYLIKTRGQQVTLSCSPISGHRSVSWYQQTPGQGLQFLFEYFSETQRNKGNFPGRFSGRQFSNSRSEMNVSTLELGDSALYLCASSLRGDSGNTIYFGEGSWLTVV.

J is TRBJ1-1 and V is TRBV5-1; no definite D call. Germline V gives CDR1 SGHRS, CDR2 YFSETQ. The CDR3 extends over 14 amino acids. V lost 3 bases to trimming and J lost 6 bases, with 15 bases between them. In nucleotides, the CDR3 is TGCGCCAGCAGCTCCAGCGGAGGTTATTCTGAAGCTTTCTTT. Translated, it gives CASSSSGGYSEAFF.

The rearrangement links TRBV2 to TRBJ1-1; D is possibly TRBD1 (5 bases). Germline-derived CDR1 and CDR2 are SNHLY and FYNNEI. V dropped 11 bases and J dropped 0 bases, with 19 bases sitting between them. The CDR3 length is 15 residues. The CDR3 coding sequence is TGTGCCGGAGGACGGTGGAGGGGAATGAACACTGAAGCTTTCTTT. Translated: CAGGRWRGMNTEAFF. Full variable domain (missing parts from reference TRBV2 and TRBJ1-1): EPEVTQTPSHQVTQMGQEVILRCVPISNHLYFYWYRQILGQKVEFLVSFYNNEISEKSEIFDDQFSVERPDGSNFTLKIRSTKLEDSAMYFCAGGRWRGMNTEAFFGQGTRLTVV.

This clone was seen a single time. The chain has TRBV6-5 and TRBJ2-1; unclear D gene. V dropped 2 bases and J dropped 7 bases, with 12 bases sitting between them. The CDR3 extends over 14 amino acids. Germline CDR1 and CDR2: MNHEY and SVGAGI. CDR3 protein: CASSYRSAKNEQFF. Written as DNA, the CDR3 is TGTGCCAGCAGTTACCGCTCCGCGAAGAATGAGCAGTTCTTC.

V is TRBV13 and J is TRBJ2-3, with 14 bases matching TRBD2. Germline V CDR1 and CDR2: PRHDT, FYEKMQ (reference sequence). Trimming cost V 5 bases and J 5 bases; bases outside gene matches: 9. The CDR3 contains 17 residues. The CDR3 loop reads CASSTRTSGRREDTQYF. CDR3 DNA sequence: TGTGCCAGCAGCACCCGGACTAGCGGGAGGAGGGAAGATACGCAGTATTTT.

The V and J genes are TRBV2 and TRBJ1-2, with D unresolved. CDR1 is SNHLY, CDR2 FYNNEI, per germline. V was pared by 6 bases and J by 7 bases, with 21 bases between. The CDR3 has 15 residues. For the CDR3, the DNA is TGTGCCAGCAGGGAGGTGTTCCGGGTCCACGGTGGCTACACCTTC. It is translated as CASREVFRVHGGYTF.

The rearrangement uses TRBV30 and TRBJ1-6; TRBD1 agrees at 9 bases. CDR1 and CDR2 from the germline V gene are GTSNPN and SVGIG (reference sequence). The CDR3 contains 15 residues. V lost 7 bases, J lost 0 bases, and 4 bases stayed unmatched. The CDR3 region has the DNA TGTGCCTCCGGACAGGGGAACTCCTATAATTCACCCCTCCACTTT. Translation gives CASGQGNSYNSPLHF.

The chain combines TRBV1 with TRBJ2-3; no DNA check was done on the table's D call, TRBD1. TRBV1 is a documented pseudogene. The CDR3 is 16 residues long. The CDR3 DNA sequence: TGCACCAGCAGCCAAGTCCACAACGCACGCACAGATACGCAGTATTTT. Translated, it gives CTSSQVHNARTDTQYF.

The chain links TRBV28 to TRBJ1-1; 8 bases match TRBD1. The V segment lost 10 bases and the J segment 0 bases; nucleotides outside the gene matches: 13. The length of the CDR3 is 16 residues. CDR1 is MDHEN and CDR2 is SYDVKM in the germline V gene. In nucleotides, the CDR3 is TGTGCCACCCTTCACGCGACAGGGGTGATGAACACTGAAGCTTTCTTT. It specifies CATLHATGVMNTEAFF.

In DNA form, the CDR3 reads TGTGCCAGCAACCAGGGGGCGGGAGGGGGGGAGACCCAGTACTTC. As protein: CASNQGAGGGETQYF. The V gene is TRBV2, the J gene TRBJ2-5; a weak D match, TRBD2 (9 bases). The CDR3 totals 15 residues. Trimming took off 7 bases at V and 5 bases at J, with 20 bases between the two ends. In germline, CDR1 is SNHLY, CDR2 FYNNEI.

The CDR3 spells CASSQDRRTGSYNEQFF. The CDR3 nucleotides are TGTGCCAGCAGCCAAGACCGACGGACAGGGTCTTACAATGAGCAGTTCTTC. The chain is built from TRBV4-2 and TRBJ2-1; TRBD1 aligns across 8 bases. The CDR3 is 17 amino acids. The V gene's germline CDR1 is LGHNA and CDR2 YNFKEQ. V shed 0 bases, J shed 4 bases, and the junction held 8 bases outside the gene matches.

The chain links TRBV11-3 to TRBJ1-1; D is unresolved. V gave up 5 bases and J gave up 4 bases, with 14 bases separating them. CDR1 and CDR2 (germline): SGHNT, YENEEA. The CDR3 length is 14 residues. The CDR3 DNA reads TGTGCCAGCAGCCCAACGAGATCGAGCACTGAAGCTTTCTTT. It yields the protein CASSPTRSSTEAFF.

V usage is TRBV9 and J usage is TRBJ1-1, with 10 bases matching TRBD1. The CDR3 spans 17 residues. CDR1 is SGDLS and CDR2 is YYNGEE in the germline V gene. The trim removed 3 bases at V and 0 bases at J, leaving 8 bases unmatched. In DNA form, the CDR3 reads TGTGCCAGCAGCGCCGGGACAGGGGAGGCCATGAACACTGAAGCTTTCTTT. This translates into CASSAGTGEAMNTEAFF.

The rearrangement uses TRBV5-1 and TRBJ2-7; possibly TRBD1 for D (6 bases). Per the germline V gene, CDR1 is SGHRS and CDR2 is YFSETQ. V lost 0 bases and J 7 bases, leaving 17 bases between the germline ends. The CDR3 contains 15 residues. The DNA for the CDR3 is TGCGCCAGCAGCTTGGAGGGGGTGCAGAATGTGGAGCAGTACTTC. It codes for CASSLEGVQNVEQYF.

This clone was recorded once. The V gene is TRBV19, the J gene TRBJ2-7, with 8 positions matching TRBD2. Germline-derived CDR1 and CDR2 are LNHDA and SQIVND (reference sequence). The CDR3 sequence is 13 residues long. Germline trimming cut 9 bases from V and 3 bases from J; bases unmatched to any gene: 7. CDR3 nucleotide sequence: TGTGCCAGCTCACTAGCGGAGGGCTACGAGCAGTACTTC. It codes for CASSLAEGYEQYF.

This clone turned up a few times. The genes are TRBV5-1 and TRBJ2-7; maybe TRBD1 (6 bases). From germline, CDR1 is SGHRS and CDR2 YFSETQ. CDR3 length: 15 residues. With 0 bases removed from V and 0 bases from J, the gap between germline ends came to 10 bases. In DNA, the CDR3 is TGCGCCAGCAGCTTGGGCCACAGGGCCTCCTACGAGCAGTACTTC. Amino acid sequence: CASSLGHRASYEQYF.

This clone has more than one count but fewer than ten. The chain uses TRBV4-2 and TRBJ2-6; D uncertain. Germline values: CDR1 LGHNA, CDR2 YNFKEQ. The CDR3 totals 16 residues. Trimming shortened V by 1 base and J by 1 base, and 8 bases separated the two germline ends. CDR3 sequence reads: CASSQVLQSGANVLTF. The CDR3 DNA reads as TGTGCCAGCAGCCAAGTCTTACAGTCTGGGGCCAACGTCCTGACTTTC.

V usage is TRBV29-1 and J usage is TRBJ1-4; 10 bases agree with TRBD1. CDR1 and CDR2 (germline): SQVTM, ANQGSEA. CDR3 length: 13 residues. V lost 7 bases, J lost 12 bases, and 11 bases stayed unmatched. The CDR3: CSADGTGDMQLFF. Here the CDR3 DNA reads TGCAGCGCCGACGGGACAGGGGATATGCAACTGTTTTTT.

CDR3 loop: CASSEITGAETEAFF. The CDR3, as DNA: TGTGCCAGCAGTGAAATAACAGGGGCGGAGACTGAAGCTTTCTTT. The rearrangement uses TRBV25-1 and TRBJ1-1; 7 bases are shared with TRBD1. Germline V gives CDR1 MGHDK, CDR2 SYGVNS. The CDR3 runs 15 residues. V was pared by 2 bases and J by 5 bases, with 8 bases of the junction left unmatched.

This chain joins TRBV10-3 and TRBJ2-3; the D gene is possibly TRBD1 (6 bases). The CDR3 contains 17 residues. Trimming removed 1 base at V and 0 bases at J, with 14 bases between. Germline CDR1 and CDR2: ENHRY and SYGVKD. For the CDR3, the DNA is TGTGCCATCAGTGAGTTTACCGGGACACCGAGCACAGATACGCAGTATTTT. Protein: CAISEFTGTPSTDTQYF.

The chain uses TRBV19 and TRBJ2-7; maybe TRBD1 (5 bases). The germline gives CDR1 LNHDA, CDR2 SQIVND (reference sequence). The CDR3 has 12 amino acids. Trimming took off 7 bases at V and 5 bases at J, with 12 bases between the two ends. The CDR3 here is CASKNRYDEQYF. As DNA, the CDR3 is TGTGCCAGTAAGAACAGGTACGACGAGCAGTACTTC.

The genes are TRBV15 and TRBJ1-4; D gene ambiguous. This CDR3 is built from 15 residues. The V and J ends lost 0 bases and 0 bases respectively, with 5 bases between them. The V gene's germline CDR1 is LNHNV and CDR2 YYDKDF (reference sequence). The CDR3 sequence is CATSRDQATNEKLFF. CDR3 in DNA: TGTGCCACCAGCAGAGATCAGGCAACTAATGAAAAACTGTTTTTT.